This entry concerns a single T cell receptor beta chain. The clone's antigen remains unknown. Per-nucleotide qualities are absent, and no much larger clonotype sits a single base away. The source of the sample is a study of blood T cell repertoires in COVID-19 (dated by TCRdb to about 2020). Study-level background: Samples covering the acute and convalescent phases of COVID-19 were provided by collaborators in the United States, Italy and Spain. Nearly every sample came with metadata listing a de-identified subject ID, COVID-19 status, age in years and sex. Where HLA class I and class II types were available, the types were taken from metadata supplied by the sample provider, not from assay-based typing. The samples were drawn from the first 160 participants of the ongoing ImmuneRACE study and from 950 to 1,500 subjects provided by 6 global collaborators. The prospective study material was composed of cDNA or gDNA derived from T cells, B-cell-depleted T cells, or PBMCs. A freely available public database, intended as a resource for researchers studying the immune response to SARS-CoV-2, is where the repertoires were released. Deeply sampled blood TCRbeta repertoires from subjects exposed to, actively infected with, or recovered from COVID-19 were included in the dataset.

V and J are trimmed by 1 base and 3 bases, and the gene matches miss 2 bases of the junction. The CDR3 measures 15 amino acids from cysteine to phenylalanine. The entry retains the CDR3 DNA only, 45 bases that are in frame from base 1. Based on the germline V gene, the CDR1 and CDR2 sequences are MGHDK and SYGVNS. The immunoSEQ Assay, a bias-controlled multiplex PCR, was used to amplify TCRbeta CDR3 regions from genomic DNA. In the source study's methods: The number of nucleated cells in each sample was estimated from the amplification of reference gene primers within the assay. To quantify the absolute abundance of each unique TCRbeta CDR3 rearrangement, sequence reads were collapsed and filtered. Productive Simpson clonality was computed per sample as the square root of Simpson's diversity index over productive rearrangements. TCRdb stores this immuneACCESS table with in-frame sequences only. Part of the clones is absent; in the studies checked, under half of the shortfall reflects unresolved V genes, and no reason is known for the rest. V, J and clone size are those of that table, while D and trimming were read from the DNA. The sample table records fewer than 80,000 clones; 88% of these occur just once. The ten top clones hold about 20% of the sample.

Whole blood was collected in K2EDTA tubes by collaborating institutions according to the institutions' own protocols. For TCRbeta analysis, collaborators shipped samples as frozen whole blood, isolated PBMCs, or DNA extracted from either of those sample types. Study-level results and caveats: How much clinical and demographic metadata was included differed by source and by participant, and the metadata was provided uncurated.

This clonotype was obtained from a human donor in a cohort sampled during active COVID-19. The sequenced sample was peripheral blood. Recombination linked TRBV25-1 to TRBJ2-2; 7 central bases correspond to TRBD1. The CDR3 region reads CASSESTGYTGELFF. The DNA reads TGTGCCAGCAGTGAATCGACAGGGTACACCGGGGAGCTGTTTTTT.